Following are 18 T cell receptor beta chains from one sample sequenced in a study of T cells in Graves' hyperthyroidism and ophthalmopathy. Amplification of TCR beta CDR3 regions used RNA as the template. TCR CDR3 underwent first-round RT-PCR with the HTBI primer set. From the multiplex PCR reads, TCRdb called clonotypes with MiXCR, one entry per CDR3 protein. This sample has around 420,000 distinct CDR3 sequences, with around a sixth found just once. The specimen sequenced was blood. All receptors derive from a woman aged 18 to 35 with Graves' hyperthyroidism.

The chain couples TRBV6-1 to TRBJ1-2; D is ambiguous. Germline V gene data show CDR1 as MNHNS and CDR2 as SASEGT. CDR3 length equals 12 residues. V shed 6 bases and J shed 6 bases, with 11 bases lying between them. CDR3 nucleotides: TGTGCCAGCAGCTCTCAAGGTGATGGCTACACCTTC. This encodes CASSSQGDGYTF.

This clonotype was counted many times. The genes are TRBV12-3 or TRBV12-4 and TRBJ2-5; TRBD2 agrees at 9 bases. J lost 1 base, V lost 5 bases, and 5 bases had no gene match. This CDR3 comprises 15 residues. CDR3 region: CASSLKREVQETQYF. CDR3 coding DNA: TGTGCCAGCAGTCTAAAGCGGGAGGTCCAAGAGACCCAGTACTTC.

This clonotype was seen many times. The chain combines TRBV2 with TRBJ2-7; the D is unclear. CDR1 is SNHLY, CDR2 FYNNEI, per germline. CDR3 length equals 13 residues. Trimming left V 0 bases short and J 3 bases short, with 6 bases between. The CDR3, as DNA: TGTGCCAGCAGTGAAGCCCGTTTCTACGAGCAGTACTTC. Amino acids: CASSEARFYEQYF.

This clonotype has ten or more counts. The rearrangement joins TRBV20-1 to TRBJ1-2, with 9 bases identical to TRBD1. This CDR3 contains 13 residues. Looked up from germline, CDR1 is DFQATT and CDR2 is SNEGSKA (reference sequence). With 3 bases clipped from V and 8 bases from J, the junction kept 7 bases outside the gene matches. Here the CDR3 DNA reads TGCAGTGCTAGGGGACAGGGAAATAGGGGCTACACCTTC. This codes for CSARGQGNRGYTF.

This clonotype was seen ten or more times. This chain links TRBV20-1 with TRBJ2-7; D call uncertain. The CDR3 contains 13 residues. With 2 bases removed from V and 3 bases from J, the gap between germline ends came to 11 bases. Germline V gives CDR1 DFQATT, CDR2 SNEGSKA (reference sequence). This CDR3 is CSARWGNFYEQYF. Written as DNA, the CDR3 is TGCAGTGCTAGATGGGGTAATTTCTACGAGCAGTACTTC.

This clonotype was picked up many times. The rearrangement uses TRBV30 and TRBJ2-1, with D possibly being TRBD1 or TRBD2 (5 bases each). V was clipped by 1 base and J by 8 bases, with 18 bases between them. This CDR3 comprises 15 residues. Per germline, CDR1 GTSNPN and CDR2 SVGIG (reference sequence). This CDR3 is CAWSGDGWGRDEQFF. The CDR3 nucleotides read TGTGCCTGGAGTGGGGACGGGTGGGGGAGAGATGAGCAGTTCTTC. The full variable domain, with the rest looked up from reference TRBV30 and TRBJ2-1, is SQTIHQWPATLVQPVGSPLSLECTVEGTSNPNLYWYRQAAGRGLQLLFYSVGIGQISSEVPQNLSASRPQDRQFILSSKKLLLSDSGFYLCAWSGDGWGRDEQFFGPGTRLTVL.

This clonotype occurred many times. The rearrangement uses TRBV30 and TRBJ1-4; D gene ambiguous. This CDR3 contains 12 residues. V was clipped by 8 bases and J by 7 bases, with 14 bases between them. The germline CDR1 and CDR2 sequences are GTSNPN and SVGIG (reference sequence). CDR3 residues: CAADPAVEKLFF. Here the CDR3 DNA reads TGTGCCGCCGACCCGGCGGTTGAAAAACTGTTTTTT.

This clonotype occurred many times. The gene calls are TRBV6-1 and TRBJ1-5, with D perhaps TRBD1 (5 bases). The CDR3 length is 15 residues. Deletions cut 1 base from V and 6 bases from J, with 13 bases between. CDR1 and CDR2 from the germline V gene are MNHNS and SASEGT. In nucleotides, the CDR3 is TGTGCCAGCAGTGAAGGTTGGCAGGGAAGTCAGCCCCAGCATTTT. It encodes CASSEGWQGSQPQHF.

This clonotype occurred many times. The chain carries TRBV30 and TRBJ2-3, with D tentatively TRBD1 (5 bases). V was cut by 0 bases and J by 1 base, with 11 bases left in between. Germline V CDR1 and CDR2: GTSNPN, SVGIG (reference sequence). CDR3 length equals 15 residues. In DNA, the CDR3 is TGTGCCTGGAGTGTTGGGGCGGTGGGCACAGATACGCAGTATTTT. Its translation is CAWSVGAVGTDTQYF.

Ten or more counts support this clonotype. This sequence joins TRBV7-8 and TRBJ2-3, with 9 nucleotides matching TRBD2. CDR1 and CDR2 (germline): SGHVS, FQNEAQ. This CDR3 region has 14 residues. Trimming cost V 9 bases and J 4 bases; bases outside gene matches: 8. DNA of the CDR3: TGTGCCAGTTTGCGGGGGGGTAGTGCAGATACGCAGTATTTT. Amino acid sequence: CASLRGGSADTQYF.

The table lists this clonotype with a few counts. V usage is TRBV27 and J usage is TRBJ1-2; 11 positions agree with TRBD1. V was pared by 4 bases and J by 4 bases, with 11 bases of the junction left unmatched. Germline loops: CDR1 MNHEY, CDR2 SMNVEV (reference sequence). The CDR3 has 17 residues. The CDR3 spells CASSSGTGGRGLYGYTF. CDR3 bases: TGTGCCAGCAGTTCAGGGACAGGGGGACGGGGGCTCTATGGCTACACCTTC.

This clonotype was counted ten times or more. This chain joins TRBV12-3 or TRBV12-4 and TRBJ2-7; possibly TRBD1 or TRBD2 for D (5 bases each). The V end lost 6 bases, the J end lost 2 bases, and 14 bases lay between the germline ends. There are 14 residues in the CDR3. The CDR3 DNA follows: TGTGCCAGCAGCGCAACCGGGACCGCCTACGAGCAGTACTTC. Its translation: CASSATGTAYEQYF.

The chain couples TRBV3-1 to TRBJ1-5, with D possibly matching TRBD1 (5 bases). The CDR3 contains 14 residues. Looked up from germline, CDR1 is LGHDT and CDR2 is YNNKEL (reference sequence). Trimming cost V 3 bases and J 1 base, with 7 bases left between them. The CDR3: CASSHSGSNQPQHF. For the CDR3, the DNA is TGTGCCAGCAGCCACTCAGGGAGCAATCAGCCCCAGCATTTT.

This sequence joins TRBV9 and TRBJ2-1; 8 nucleotides agree with TRBD2. V trimming: 7 bases; J trimming: 0 bases; junction bases outside the gene matches: 9. The germline CDR1 and CDR2 sequences are SGDLS and YYNGEE. This CDR3 has 16 amino acids. CDR3 amino acids: CASRGGRDSSYNEQFF. In nucleotides, the CDR3 is TGTGCCAGCCGGGGGGGCCGGGATAGCTCCTACAATGAGCAGTTCTTC.

This clonotype was counted between two and nine times. The chain links TRBV5-1 to TRBJ2-5; TRBD2 matches 7 bases. CDR1 SGHRS and CDR2 YFSETQ come from the germline V gene. V lost 0 bases to trimming and J lost 2 bases; unmatched junction nucleotides: 4. The CDR3 has 15 residues. The CDR3 loop reads CASSLAASGQETQYF. In nucleotides, the CDR3 is TGCGCCAGCAGCTTGGCAGCTAGCGGACAAGAGACCCAGTACTTC.

This clonotype was observed a handful of times. This rearrangement joins TRBV6-2 or TRBV6-3 to TRBJ2-2; 7 bases fit TRBD2. The junction had 7 bases not matched to a gene; V was cut back by 1 base and J by 5 bases. Germline assignment: CDR1 MNHEY and CDR2 SVGEGT. The CDR3 contains 16 residues. The chain's CDR3 is CASSYFAGEETGELFF. CDR3 DNA: TGTGCCAGCAGTTACTTTGCGGGAGAGGAAACCGGGGAGCTGTTTTTT.

This clonotype was picked up a small number of times. This chain joins TRBV11-3 and TRBJ1-3; weak D call: TRBD1 (6 bases). The CDR3 is 15 amino acids. CDR1 is SGHNT, CDR2 YENEEA, per germline. The V end was cut by 4 bases, the J end by 0 bases, with 10 bases between. The CDR3 DNA follows: TGTGCCAGCAGCTCAGGGGTACTCTCTGGAAACACCATATATTTT. Its protein product is CASSSGVLSGNTIYF.

The V gene is TRBV12-3 or TRBV12-4, the J gene TRBJ2-1; possible D gene TRBD2, 6 bases. Trimming removed 6 bases at V and 8 bases at J, with 17 bases between. The CDR3 spans 14 residues. CDR3 DNA: TGTGCCAGCAGCTCTAGCGTAGGACTCGATGAGCAGTTCTTC. Its protein is CASSSSVGLDEQFF.